This T cell receptor beta chain is drawn from a study of blood T cell repertoires in COVID-19 (dated by TCRdb to the early 2020s). With respect to the entire study: Samples covering the acute and convalescent phases of COVID-19 were provided by collaborators in the United States, Italy and Spain. The material from the prospective study consisted of cDNA or gDNA derived from T cells, B-cell-depleted T cells, or PBMCs. Subjects who had been exposed to COVID-19, were actively infected with it, or had recovered from it provided the deeply sampled blood TCRbeta repertoires that made up the dataset. A freely available public database, intended as a resource for researchers studying the immune response to SARS-CoV-2, is where the repertoires were released. Samples were obtained from the ongoing ImmuneRACE study (first 160 participants) and from some 1,200 subjects provided by 6 global collaborators. The sample metadata nearly always contained a de-identified subject ID, COVID-19 status, age in years and sex. Where available, HLA class I and class II types were obtained from metadata supplied by the sample provider rather than from assay-based typing.

CDR1 and CDR2 were assigned from the germline V gene (reference sequence) as MNHNY and SVGAGI. The germline V end is reduced by 6 bases and the J end by 7 bases; junction bases left unmatched: 8. The CDR3 runs 14 residues from the cysteine to the phenylalanine. Only CDR3 DNA remains: 42 bases, in frame from the first base. What the work shows at the level of the full study, not this receptor alone: The quantity of clinical and demographic metadata differed by source and by participant and was supplied without curation.

Note on this clone: Its antigen is unknown. There are no base qualities to consult, and no much larger clone falls within one base.

Collaborating institutions collected whole blood in K2EDTA tubes following their own protocols. Collaborator samples were shipped for TCRbeta analysis as frozen whole blood, isolated PBMCs, or DNA extracted from either sample type. TCRbeta CDR3 regions were amplified from genomic DNA using the immunoSEQ Assay, a bias-controlled multiplex PCR. As for the authors' bioinformatics: Nucleated cell counts per sample were estimated from amplification of reference gene primers within the assay. To quantify the absolute abundance of each unique TCRbeta CDR3 rearrangement, sequence reads were collapsed and filtered. For each sample, productive Simpson clonality was calculated by taking the square root of Simpson's diversity index across productive rearrangements. In TCRdb, the immuneACCESS table is reduced to in-frame sequences with V and J assigned. These tables do not hold every clone; where another copy was compared, an unresolved V gene accounts for under half, and the others remain unexplained. D and trimming come from the DNA, and the V and J calls and clone size come from that table. The sample table shows 55,000 to 80,000 clones, and approximately 83% are seen once. Together, the top ten hold around 12% of the sample.

This receptor was taken from a human donor in a cohort sampled during active COVID-19. Recombination connected TRBV6-6 to TRBJ2-1, with 8 junctional bases fitting TRBD2. The sample comprised peripheral blood. The CDR3 has the sequence CASSQSGGWNEQFF. DNA sequence: TGTGCCAGCAGCCAGAGCGGGGGTTGGAATGAGCAGTTCTTC.